This T cell receptor beta chain stems from a study of CD8 T cells in ankylosing spondylitis. As for this clonotype: Its antigen is currently unknown.

Quantitative 5'-RACE was performed with molecular barcodes, and it yielded the TCR beta libraries. TCRdb called the 5' RACE reads again in MiXCR, with one record for every CDR3 protein. The sample has about 240,000 distinct CDR3 sequences; about 10% are singletons. The study, taken as a whole, reports: Within ankylosing spondylitis blood, a TCR beta motif made up of seven or eight highly homologous variants appeared to be characteristic. Prior work had noted some motif variants in reactive arthritis blood and synovial fluid. Enrichment of disease-linked clones was reportedly significant in matched ankylosing spondylitis synovial fluid.

Trimming pared 5 bases from V and 4 bases from J, leaving 23 bases between. There are 17 residues in the CDR3. CDR1 MNHEY and CDR2 SMNVEV come from the germline V gene (reference sequence). Sequencing was done on a sample of blood, either unsorted or a sorted T cell fraction (not recorded which). The source of this sequence is a male donor with ankylosing spondylitis or in good health (not recorded which). The chain links TRBV27 to TRBJ1-2, with D hard to call. CDR3 in amino acids: CASSLGATFRLGYGYTF. Written as DNA, the CDR3 is TGTGCCAGCAGTCTGGGCGCAACGTTTCGGCTAGGCTATGGCTACACCTTC.